One sample yielded the 18 T cell receptor beta chains listed below, sequenced in a study of T cells after yellow fever vaccination. Via MiXCR, TCRdb re-called the 5' RACE reads, giving one row per CDR3 protein. The table records over 130,000 distinct CDR3 sequences, more than 6% of them present only once. Source: CD4+ T cells sorted from PBMCs, taken 5 days after the yellow fever booster vaccination. These receptor sequences come from a man aged 25 to 40 who received the YFV17D yellow fever vaccine.

This clonotype appeared many times. V and J are TRBV20-1 and TRBJ2-7; no reliable D call. Germline V CDR1 and CDR2: DFQATT, SNEGSKA (reference sequence). This CDR3 comprises 15 residues. Deletions cut 3 bases from V and 2 bases from J, with 17 bases between. This CDR3 is CSASKERIRTYEQYF. For the CDR3, the DNA is TGCAGTGCTAGTAAGGAGCGAATACGGACCTACGAGCAGTACTTC.

At least ten counts were recorded for this clonotype. The chain links TRBV7-2 to TRBJ2-3; D is unclear. CDR3 size: 12 residues. CDR1 is SGHTA, CDR2 FQGNSA, per germline. The ends were cut back, 3 bases at V and 2 bases at J, with 3 bases in the middle. The CDR3 nucleotides read TGTGCCAGCAGCTTCGACACAGATACGCAGTATTTT. Its protein is CASSFDTDTQYF.

This clonotype showed up many times. The chain combines TRBV10-3 with TRBJ2-5, with D possibly called TRBD1 or TRBD2 (5 bases each). The CDR3 runs to 14 residues. V lost 6 bases and J lost 5, with 16 bases in between. Germline CDR1 is ENHRY and CDR2 is SYGVKD. This CDR3 is CAIRPGPKTETQYF. In DNA, the CDR3 is TGTGCCATCAGACCGGGACCGAAGACGGAGACCCAGTACTTC.

This clonotype was found many times. This chain connects TRBV19 to TRBJ1-3; D gene unclear. Per germline, CDR1 LNHDA and CDR2 SQIVND (reference sequence). Trimming stripped 1 base from V and 0 bases from J, with 10 bases between. CDR3 length: 16 residues. The CDR3 nucleotides read TGTGCCAGTAGTATAGTATCGGGTTACTCTGGAAACACCATATATTTT. This gives the protein CASSIVSGYSGNTIYF.

This clonotype has ten or more counts. V gene TRBV5-1 combines with J gene TRBJ1-2; TRBD1 is a possible D gene (5 bases). This CDR3 is 14 amino acids long. The germline V gene encodes CDR1 SGHRS and CDR2 YFSETQ. V lost 0 bases to trimming and J lost 0 bases, with 6 bases between them. DNA for the CDR3: TGCGCCAGCAGCTTGGACAGGACTAACTATGGCTACACCTTC. Translation gives CASSLDRTNYGYTF.

This clonotype has ten or more counts. V usage is TRBV18 and J usage is TRBJ2-1; 10 bases match TRBD2. The ends lost 2 bases at V and 7 bases at J; junction bases unmatched: 5. CDR1 is KGHSH and CDR2 is LQKENI in the germline V gene. This CDR3 has 15 amino acids. The CDR3 protein is CASSPVQREGNEQFF. CDR3 in DNA: TGTGCCAGCTCACCAGTCCAGCGGGAGGGGAATGAGCAGTTCTTC.

This clonotype was recorded at least ten times. The V and J genes are TRBV5-1 and TRBJ1-1, with D perhaps matching TRBD1 (5 bases). The V and J ends lost 0 bases and 0 bases respectively, with 12 bases between them. CDR3 length equals 16 residues. CDR1 SGHRS and CDR2 YFSETQ come from the germline V gene. The CDR3 loop is CASSLDGGRVNTEAFF. CDR3 nucleotide sequence: TGCGCCAGCAGCTTGGACGGGGGAAGGGTGAACACTGAAGCTTTCTTT. Together with reference TRBV5-1 and TRBJ1-1, the CDR3 gives the full variable domain: KAGVTQTPRYLIKTRGQQVTLSCSPISGHRSVSWYQQTPGQGLQFLFEYFSETQRNKGNFPGRFSGRQFSNSRSEMNVSTLELGDSALYLCASSLDGGRVNTEAFFGQGTRLTVV.

This clonotype was recorded at least ten times. This rearrangement joins TRBV12-3 or TRBV12-4 to TRBJ1-1; D might be TRBD1 (5 bases). V dropped 6 bases and J dropped 4 bases, with 15 bases sitting between them. The CDR3 contains 14 residues. In nucleotides, the CDR3 is TGTGCCAGCAGGGAGGGGCGTATTGGCACTGAAGCTTTCTTT. Its protein is CASREGRIGTEAFF.

Worth noting for this clonotype: This sequence may be a read error, since a much larger clone differs from it by one base. V gene TRBV3-1 combines with J gene TRBJ2-3; the D is unclear. Germline CDR1 reads LGHDT; CDR2 reads YNNKEL (reference sequence). The CDR3 is made up of 13 amino acids. Trimming pared 1 base from V and 5 bases from J, leaving 7 bases between. CDR3: CASSQVAVDTQYF. CDR3 nucleotides: TGTGCCAGCAGCCAAGTTGCAGTAGATACGCAGTATTTT.

This clonotype occurred many times. The chain joins TRBV18 to TRBJ2-1; D is possibly TRBD2 (6 bases). The ends were cut back, 3 bases at V and 10 bases at J, with 16 bases in the middle. Germline CDR1 KGHSH, CDR2 LQKENI. The CDR3 length is 14 residues. The CDR3 region is CASSPPGGVVEQFF. CDR3 bases: TGTGCCAGCTCACCCCCTGGAGGGGTCGTAGAGCAGTTCTTC.

This clonotype was counted ten times or more. The chain uses TRBV12-3 or TRBV12-4 and TRBJ2-1, with D possibly being TRBD2 (5 bases). This CDR3 is 14 amino acids long. V was trimmed by 6 bases and J by 0 bases, leaving 9 bases between them. CDR3 nucleotide sequence: TGTGCCAGCAGAAAAGCGGACTCCTACAATGAGCAGTTCTTC. It specifies CASRKADSYNEQFF.

J is TRBJ2-3 and V is TRBV5-1, with D tentatively TRBD2 (6 bases). The CDR3 is 13 residues long. The V gene lost 2 bases and the J gene lost 5 bases, with 9 bases spanning the gap. The germline V gene has CDR1 SGHRS and CDR2 YFSETQ. The CDR3 nucleotides are TGCGCCAGCAGCTTCCCGGGAGAAGATACGCAGTATTTT. Translating it yields CASSFPGEDTQYF.

The chain carries TRBV12-3 or TRBV12-4 and TRBJ1-1; weak D call: TRBD1 (6 bases). The CDR3 length is 16 residues. V shed 6 bases and J shed 0 bases, with 17 bases lying between them. CDR3 amino acids: CASRGAGRSMNTEAFF. CDR3 DNA: TGTGCCAGCAGGGGGGCAGGGAGATCGATGAACACTGAAGCTTTCTTT.

This clonotype was seen at least ten times. The chain combines TRBV7-9 with TRBJ2-5, with 8 bases identical to TRBD2. The CDR3 sequence is 13 residues long. Germline V gene sequence: CDR1 SEHNR, CDR2 FQNEAQ (reference sequence). J was trimmed by 5 bases and V by 6 bases; bases with no gene match: 5. The CDR3: CASSLSGTETQYF. The CDR3 bases are TGTGCCAGCAGTCTTAGCGGGACGGAGACCCAGTACTTC.

The chain combines TRBV7-8 with TRBJ2-1; 10 bases align to TRBD1. Germline assignment: CDR1 SGHVS and CDR2 FQNEAQ. The CDR3 totals 14 residues. V shed 3 bases, J shed 5 bases, and the junction held 1 base outside the gene matches. This chain's CDR3 is CASSFGTGDNEQFF. CDR3 sequence (DNA): TGTGCCAGCAGCTTCGGGACAGGGGACAATGAGCAGTTCTTC.

Many counts were recorded for this clonotype. The genes are TRBV29-1 and TRBJ2-4; 11 bases agree with TRBD2. Germline loops: CDR1 SQVTM, CDR2 ANQGSEA. The CDR3 runs 16 residues. V gave up 5 bases and J gave up 4 bases; unmatched junction bases: 10. This CDR3 is CSVRKSGTSGKNIQYF. CDR3 DNA sequence: TGCAGCGTTCGAAAGAGTGGGACTAGCGGAAAAAACATTCAGTACTTC.

This clonotype was seen repeatedly, ten times or more. This chain connects TRBV2 to TRBJ1-1; D ambiguous. CDR1 SNHLY and CDR2 FYNNEI come from the germline V gene. This CDR3 region has 11 residues. Trimming shortened V by 4 bases and J by 5 bases, and 5 bases separated the two germline ends. CDR3 sequence: CASSAFTEAFF. The CDR3, as DNA: TGTGCCAGCAGTGCTTTTACTGAAGCTTTCTTT.

This clonotype was detected ten times or more. V and J are TRBV10-1 and TRBJ2-7, with D perhaps given as TRBD1 or TRBD2 (5 bases each). This CDR3 spans 13 amino acids. Between the trimmed V and J ends, which lost 6 bases and 0 bases, there was a span of 9 bases. Germline values: CDR1 WNHNN, CDR2 SYGVQD (reference sequence). The CDR3 sequence is CASSRDVSYEQYF. The CDR3 DNA is TGCGCCAGCAGCCGGGACGTCTCCTACGAGCAGTACTTC.